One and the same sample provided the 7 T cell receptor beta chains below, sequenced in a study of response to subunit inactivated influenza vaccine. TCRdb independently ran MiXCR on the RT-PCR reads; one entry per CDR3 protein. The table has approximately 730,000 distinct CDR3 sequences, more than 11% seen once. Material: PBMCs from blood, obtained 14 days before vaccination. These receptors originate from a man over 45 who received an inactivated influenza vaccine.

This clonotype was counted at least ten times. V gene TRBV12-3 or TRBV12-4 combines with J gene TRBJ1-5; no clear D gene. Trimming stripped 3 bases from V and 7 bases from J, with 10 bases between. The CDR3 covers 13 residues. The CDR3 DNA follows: TGTGCCAGCAGTTTGAGGGAAAGGCAGCCCCAGCATTTT. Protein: CASSLRERQPQHF.

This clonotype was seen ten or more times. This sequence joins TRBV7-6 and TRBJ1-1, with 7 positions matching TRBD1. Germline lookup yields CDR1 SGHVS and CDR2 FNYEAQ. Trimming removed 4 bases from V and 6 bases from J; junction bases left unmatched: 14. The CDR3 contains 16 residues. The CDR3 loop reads CASSSGPTIQGSEAFF. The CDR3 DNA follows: TGTGCCAGCAGCTCAGGGCCCACTATACAGGGGTCTGAAGCTTTCTTT.

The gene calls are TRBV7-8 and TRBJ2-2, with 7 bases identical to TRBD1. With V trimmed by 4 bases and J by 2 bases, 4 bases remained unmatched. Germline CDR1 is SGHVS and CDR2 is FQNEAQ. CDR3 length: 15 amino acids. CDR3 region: CASSYRGFNTGELFF. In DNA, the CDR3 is TGTGCCAGCAGCTACAGGGGTTTCAACACCGGGGAGCTGTTTTTT.

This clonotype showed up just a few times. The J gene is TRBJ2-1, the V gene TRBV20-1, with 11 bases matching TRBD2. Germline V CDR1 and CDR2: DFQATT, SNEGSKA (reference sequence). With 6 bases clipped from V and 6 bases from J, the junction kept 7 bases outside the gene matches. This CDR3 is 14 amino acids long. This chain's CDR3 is CSADSGTSGNEQFF. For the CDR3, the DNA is TGCAGTGCGGATTCCGGGACTAGCGGCAATGAGCAGTTCTTC.

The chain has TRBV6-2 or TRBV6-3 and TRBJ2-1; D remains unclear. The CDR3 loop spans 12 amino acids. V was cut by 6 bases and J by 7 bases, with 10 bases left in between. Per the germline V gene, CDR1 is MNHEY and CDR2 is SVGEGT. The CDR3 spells CASSRAKNEQFF. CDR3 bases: TGTGCCAGCAGCCGCGCTAAAAATGAGCAGTTCTTC.

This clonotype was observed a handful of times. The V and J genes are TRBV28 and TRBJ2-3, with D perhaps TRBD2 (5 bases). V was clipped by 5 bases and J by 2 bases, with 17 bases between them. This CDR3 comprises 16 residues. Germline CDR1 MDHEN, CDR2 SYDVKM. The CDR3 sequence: CASSTYTGWSTDTQYF. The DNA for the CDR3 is TGTGCCAGCAGTACCTATACGGGATGGTCCACAGATACGCAGTATTTT.

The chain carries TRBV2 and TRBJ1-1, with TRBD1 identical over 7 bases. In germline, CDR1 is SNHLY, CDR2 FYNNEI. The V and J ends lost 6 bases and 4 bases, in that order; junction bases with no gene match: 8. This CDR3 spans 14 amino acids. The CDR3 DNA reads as TGTGCCAGCAGGACAGGGAGTGCGAGCACTGAAGCTTTCTTT. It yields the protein CASRTGSASTEAFF.